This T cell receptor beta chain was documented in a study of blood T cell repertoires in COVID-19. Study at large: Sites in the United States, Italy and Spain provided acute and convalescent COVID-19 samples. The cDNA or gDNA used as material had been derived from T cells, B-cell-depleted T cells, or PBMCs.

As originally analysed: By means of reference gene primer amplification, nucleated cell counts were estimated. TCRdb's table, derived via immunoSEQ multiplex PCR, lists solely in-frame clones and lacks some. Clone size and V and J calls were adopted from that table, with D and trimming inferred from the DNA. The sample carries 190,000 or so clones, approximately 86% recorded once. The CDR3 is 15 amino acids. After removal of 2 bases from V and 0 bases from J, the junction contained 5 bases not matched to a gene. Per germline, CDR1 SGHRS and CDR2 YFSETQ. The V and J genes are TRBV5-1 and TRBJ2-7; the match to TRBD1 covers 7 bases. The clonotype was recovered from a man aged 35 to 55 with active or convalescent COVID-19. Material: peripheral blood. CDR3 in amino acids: CASSLDREASYEQYF. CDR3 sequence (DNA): TGCGCCAGCAGCTTAGACAGGGAAGCCTCCTACGAGCAGTACTTC.